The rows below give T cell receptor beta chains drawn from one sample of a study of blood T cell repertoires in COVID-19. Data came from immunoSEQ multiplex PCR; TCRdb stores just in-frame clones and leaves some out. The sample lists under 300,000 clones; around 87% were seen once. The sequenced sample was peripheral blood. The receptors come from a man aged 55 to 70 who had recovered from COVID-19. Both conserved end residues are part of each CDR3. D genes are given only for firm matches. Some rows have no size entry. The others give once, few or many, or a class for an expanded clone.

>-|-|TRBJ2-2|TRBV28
CASSSQRVDTGELFF
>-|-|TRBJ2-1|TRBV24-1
CATRSSYNEQFF
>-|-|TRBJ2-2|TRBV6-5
CASKEGWSPTGELFF
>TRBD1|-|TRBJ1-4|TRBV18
CASSQYTGADEKLFF
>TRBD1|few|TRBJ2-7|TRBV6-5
CASRDDRGRYEQYF
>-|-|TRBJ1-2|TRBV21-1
CASSKMSGYTF
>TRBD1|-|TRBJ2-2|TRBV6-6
CASSYSPGQVRELFF
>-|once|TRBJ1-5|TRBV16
CASSINNQPQHF
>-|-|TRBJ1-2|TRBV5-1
CASSLAGSGNYGYTF
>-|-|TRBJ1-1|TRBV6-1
CASSEEPGALGEAFF
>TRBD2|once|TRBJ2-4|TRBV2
CASTPGGGRIQYF
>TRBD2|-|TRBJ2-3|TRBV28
CASKITSGDTDTQYF
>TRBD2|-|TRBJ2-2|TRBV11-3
CASSTGRGNTGELFF
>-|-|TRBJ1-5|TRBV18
CASSPSSHVVGQPQHF
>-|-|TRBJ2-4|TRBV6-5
CASGGPVDNKNIQYF
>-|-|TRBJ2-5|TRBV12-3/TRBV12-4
CASSFLPETQYF
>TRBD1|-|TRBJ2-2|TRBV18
CASSPRTGGNTGELFF
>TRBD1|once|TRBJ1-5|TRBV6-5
CASSKGQNSNQPQHF
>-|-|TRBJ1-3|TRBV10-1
CASSGWGVSGNTIYF
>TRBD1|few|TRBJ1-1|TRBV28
CAIGQGLNTEAFF
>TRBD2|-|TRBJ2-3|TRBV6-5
CASGERGLTDTQYF
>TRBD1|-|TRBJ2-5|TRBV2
CASQPGQGAEETQYF
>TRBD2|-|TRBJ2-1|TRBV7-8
CASSLGPAGYDEQFF
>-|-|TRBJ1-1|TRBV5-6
CASSWDLNTEAFF
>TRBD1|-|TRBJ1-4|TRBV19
CASKDQGGRVNEKLFF
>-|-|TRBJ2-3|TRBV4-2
CASSQEVGGRADTQYF
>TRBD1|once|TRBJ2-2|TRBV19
CASTDRGRPGGELFF
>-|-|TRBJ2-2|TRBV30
CAWTGVYGPGELFF
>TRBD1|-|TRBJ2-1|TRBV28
CASLIPEQTGISSYNEQFF
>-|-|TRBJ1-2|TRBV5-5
CASSPTPTDGYGYTF
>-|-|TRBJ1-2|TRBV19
CASSGGALGRANYGYTF
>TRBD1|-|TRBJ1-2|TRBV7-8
CASSLLGGMSYGYTF
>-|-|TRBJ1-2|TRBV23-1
CASSQSGRDYGYTF
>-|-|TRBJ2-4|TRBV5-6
CASSLRGLAKNIQYF
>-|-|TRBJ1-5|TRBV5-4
CASSLGKGFHQPQHF
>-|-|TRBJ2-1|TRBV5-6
CASSFPTSEQFF